One and the same sample provided the 25 T cell receptor beta chains below, sequenced in a study of cytomegalovirus exposure and HLA in healthy donors. The PCR ran on 60 Vbeta and 13 Jbeta primers. The table came from immunoSEQ multiplex PCR; TCRdb's copy has only in-frame clones and leaves some out. Of 110,000 or so clones in the sample, approximately 76% were seen once. What was sequenced was PBMCs. The receptors stem from a woman aged 45-65 years in good health and CMV-seropositive.

Regarding this clone: The junction departs from the called germline gene at one end, perhaps through a read error. J is TRBJ2-5 and V is TRBV9; the match to TRBD2 covers 11 bases. The CDR3 extends over 18 amino acids. CDR1 is SGDLS, CDR2 YYNGEE, per germline. The CDR3 bases are TGTGCCAGCAGCGGACCGGGACTAGCGGCCAGACTAGAAGAGGCCCAGTACTTC. This gives the protein CASSGPGLAARLEEAQYF.

The rearrangement joins TRBV19 to TRBJ2-3; 8 nucleotides align to TRBD2. V shed 7 bases and J 3 bases; nucleotides not matched to a gene: 3. CDR3 length equals 13 residues. Germline assignment: CDR1 LNHDA and CDR2 SQIVND (reference sequence). The CDR3 is CASKGLETDTQYF. Here the CDR3 DNA reads TGTGCCAGTAAGGGACTAGAAACAGATACGCAGTATTTT.

V and J are TRBV5-6 and TRBJ2-3, with D unclear. Germline V gene sequence: CDR1 SGHDT, CDR2 YYEEEE. Trimming left V 3 bases short and J 1 base short, with 9 bases between. The CDR3 loop spans 14 amino acids. CDR3: CASSSLYGTDTQYF. In DNA, the CDR3 is TGTGCCAGCAGCTCCCTCTATGGCACAGATACGCAGTATTTT.

This clone came up once. The chain joins TRBV5-6 to TRBJ2-6; 7 positions match TRBD2. The CDR3 spans 15 residues. Trimming took 3 bases from V and 0 from J; bases not matched to a gene: 0. Germline-derived CDR1 and CDR2 are SGHDT and YYEEEE. The DNA for the CDR3 is TGTGCCAGCAGCTGGGAGGGCTCTGGGGCCAACGTCCTGACTTTC. As protein: CASSWEGSGANVLTF.

The rearrangement links TRBV2 to TRBJ2-3; 9 bases match TRBD2. Looked up from germline, CDR1 is SNHLY and CDR2 is FYNNEI. The trim removed 6 bases at V and 7 bases at J, leaving 8 bases unmatched. The CDR3 length is 14 residues. CDR3 bases: TGTGCCAGCAGGGCCCCCCTAGCGGGAAATACGCAGTATTTT. Translating it yields CASRAPLAGNTQYF.

The chain recombines TRBV27 with TRBJ1-2, with TRBD1 matching over 9 bases. Germline V gene data show CDR1 as MNHEY and CDR2 as SMNVEV (reference sequence). V was clipped by 2 bases and J by 2 bases; unmatched bases: 9. The CDR3 covers 17 residues. For the CDR3, the DNA is TGTGCCAGCAGTTTAAGGGGCGGACAGGGGACAAACTATGGCTACACCTTC. This gives the protein CASSLRGGQGTNYGYTF.

This rearrangement joins TRBV19 to TRBJ1-5; D possibly corresponds to TRBD1 (6 bases). V shed 7 bases and J shed 6 bases, with 19 bases lying between them. Germline loops: CDR1 LNHDA, CDR2 SQIVND (reference sequence). CDR3 length: 15 residues. The CDR3 bases are TGTGCCAGTACCCCGGGGACGGGGGGCGGTCAGCCCCAGCATTTT. It yields the protein CASTPGTGGGQPQHF.

The chain uses TRBV7-9 and TRBJ1-6; D possibly corresponds to TRBD1 (6 bases). V lost 10 bases and J 5 bases, leaving 9 bases between the germline ends. The CDR3 covers 12 residues. The V gene's germline CDR1 is SEHNR and CDR2 FQNEAQ (reference sequence). CDR3 residues: CATDRNNSPLHF. The DNA for the CDR3 is TGTGCCACTGACAGGAATAATTCACCCCTCCACTTT.

The V gene is TRBV6-1, the J gene TRBJ2-7; D ambiguous. Germline V gene sequence: CDR1 MNHNS, CDR2 SASEGT. The V end lost 10 bases, the J end lost 2 bases, and 9 bases lay between the germline ends. The CDR3 contains 11 residues. The CDR3: CAMADPYEQYF. The CDR3 bases are TGTGCCATGGCGGATCCCTACGAGCAGTACTTC.

The J gene is TRBJ2-1, the V gene TRBV7-3; 8 bases fit TRBD2. Germline-derived CDR1 and CDR2 are SGHTA and FQGTGA. V lost 2 bases and J lost 13; bases outside the gene matches: 10. This CDR3 is built from 14 residues. Here the CDR3 reads CASSLDSSGGAQFF. The CDR3 DNA reads as TGTGCCAGCAGCTTAGACTCAAGCGGGGGTGCTCAGTTCTTC.

The V and J genes are TRBV7-2 and TRBJ2-3; 8 bases map to TRBD2. The CDR3 runs 16 residues. Germline CDR1 is SGHTA and CDR2 is FQGNSA. V lost 5 bases and J lost 0; bases outside the gene matches: 7. CDR3 coding DNA: TGTGCCAGCAGCCCCCCGGGAGGGTACAGCACAGATACGCAGTATTTT. It codes for CASSPPGGYSTDTQYF.

The CDR3 sequence is CASSVLAPYGYTF. CDR3 coding DNA: TGTGCCAGCAGTGTATTGGCCCCCTATGGCTACACCTTC. This sequence joins TRBV2 and TRBJ1-2; D unresolved. V was shortened by 4 bases and J by 4 bases, with 10 bases between the two germline ends. The CDR3 loop spans 13 amino acids. The germline V gene has CDR1 SNHLY and CDR2 FYNNEI.

This clone was detected only a few times. The rearrangement uses TRBV7-8 and TRBJ2-7; tentative D call: TRBD1 (5 bases). Germline V gene sequence: CDR1 SGHVS, CDR2 FQNEAQ. There are 15 residues in the CDR3. V was pared by 5 bases and J by 3 bases, with 17 bases between. CDR3 nucleotide sequence: TGTGCCAGCAGCCCGACAGAGAGAGTTTACTACGAGCAGTACTTC. Translation: CASSPTERVYYEQYF.

The chain uses TRBV29-1 and TRBJ2-5, with TRBD1 identical over 10 bases. Germline V gives CDR1 SQVTM, CDR2 ANQGSEA. The ends lost 3 bases at V and 5 bases at J; junction bases unmatched: 0. This CDR3 spans 12 amino acids. The CDR3 bases are TGCAGCGTTGAGGGACAGGGGGAGACCCAGTACTTC. Its protein product is CSVEGQGETQYF.

This clone was picked up a small number of times. The rearrangement uses TRBV5-4 and TRBJ2-3; 8 nucleotides line up with TRBD1. Germline CDR1 is SGHNT and CDR2 is YYREEE (reference sequence). With 10 bases clipped from V and 4 bases from J, the junction kept 11 bases outside the gene matches. The CDR3 length is 14 residues. CDR3 residues: CAFRGQDSPDTQYF. CDR3 sequence (DNA): TGTGCCTTCAGGGGACAGGATTCCCCAGATACGCAGTATTTT. The full variable domain, its missing parts supplied by reference TRBV5-4 and TRBJ2-3, is ETGVTQSPTHLIKTRGQQVTLRCSSQSGHNTVSWYQQALGQGPQFIFQYYREEENGRGNFPPRFSGLQFPNYSSELNVNALELDDSALYLCAFRGQDSPDTQYFGPGTRLTVL.

V and J are TRBV5-4 and TRBJ1-5; 9 nucleotides line up with TRBD1. This CDR3 contains 16 residues. V lost 4 bases and J lost 0; bases outside the gene matches: 5. Germline values: CDR1 SGHNT, CDR2 YYREEE (reference sequence). CDR3 sequence: CASSLGGQGSNQPQHF. The DNA of the CDR3 is TGTGCCAGCAGCCTCGGGGGACAGGGTAGCAATCAGCCCCAGCATTTT.

The rearrangement uses TRBV29-1 and TRBJ1-2; 7 positions agree with TRBD1. The CDR3 is 13 residues long. CDR1 SQVTM and CDR2 ANQGSEA come from the germline V gene. The junction had 8 bases not matched to a gene; V was cut back by 2 bases and J by 8 bases. Written as DNA, the CDR3 is TGCAGCGTTGAAAGACAGGGAGGTGAAGGCTACACCTTC. Encoded protein: CSVERQGGEGYTF.

This chain joins TRBV10-3 and TRBJ2-7; D is unclear. The germline V gene encodes CDR1 ENHRY and CDR2 SYGVKD. The CDR3 consists of 12 residues. V was pared by 10 bases and J by 6 bases, with 16 bases between. CDR3 loop: CATAAVISEQYF. The CDR3 DNA is TGTGCCACCGCGGCGGTCATAAGCGAGCAGTACTTC.

The chain uses TRBV5-1 and TRBJ1-5; D unclear. Trimming stripped 4 bases from V and 7 bases from J, with 15 bases between. The CDR3 covers 14 residues. Germline CDR1 is SGHRS and CDR2 is YFSETQ. The CDR3 reads CASSIDPGGQPQHF. CDR3 DNA sequence: TGCGCCAGCAGCATCGACCCGGGAGGACAGCCCCAGCATTTT.

This rearrangement joins TRBV19 to TRBJ2-7; TRBD1 agrees at 7 bases. V was pared by 4 bases and J by 7 bases, with 7 bases of the junction left unmatched. This CDR3 is 13 amino acids long. Germline CDR1 reads LNHDA; CDR2 reads SQIVND (reference sequence). CDR3 in DNA: TGTGCCAGTAGTAATCAGTACAGGGGTGAGCAGTACTTC. Amino acid sequence: CASSNQYRGEQYF.

The rearrangement uses TRBV19 and TRBJ2-3; 7 bases are shared with TRBD2. The V gene end was trimmed by 1 base and the J gene end by 3 bases; junction bases not matched to a gene: 1. This CDR3 comprises 14 residues. CDR1 LNHDA and CDR2 SQIVND come from the germline V gene (reference sequence). In DNA form, the CDR3 reads TGTGCCAGTAGTATAGCCGGGGGGACAGATACGCAGTATTTT. This encodes CASSIAGGTDTQYF.

The chain combines TRBV19 with TRBJ2-3; 7 positions match TRBD2. CDR1 and CDR2 from the germline V gene are LNHDA and SQIVND (reference sequence). CDR3 size: 15 residues. J lost 2 bases, V lost 0 bases, and 2 bases had no gene match. The CDR3 nucleotides are TGTGCCAGTAGTATAGAAACTAGCGCCACAGATACGCAGTATTTT. Its translation is CASSIETSATDTQYF.

A single count supports this clone. In DNA form, the CDR3 reads TGTGCCAGCAGCCGGACTAGCGGGTACTTCCGGGAGACCCAGTACTTC. Translated, it gives CASSRTSGYFRETQYF. V gene TRBV7-2 combines with J gene TRBJ2-5; TRBD2 agrees at 11 bases. The CDR3 contains 16 residues. CDR1 and CDR2 from the germline V gene are SGHTA and FQGNSA. J lost 5 bases, V lost 5 bases, and 10 bases had no gene match.

The gene calls are TRBV5-6 and TRBJ1-2; D uncertain. V was trimmed by 3 bases and J by 5 bases, leaving 11 bases between them. Germline-derived CDR1 and CDR2 are SGHDT and YYEEEE. The CDR3 has 13 residues. The CDR3 region has the DNA TGTGCCAGCAGCTCGGCCGGGAATTATGGCTACACCTTC. Residues: CASSSAGNYGYTF.

This clone was seen only once. The rearrangement joins TRBV7-9 to TRBJ2-2, with D perhaps matching TRBD1 (6 bases). The CDR3 has 15 residues. Trimming left V 3 bases short and J 5 bases short, with 13 bases between. Germline-derived CDR1 and CDR2 are SEHNR and FQNEAQ (reference sequence). The chain's CDR3 is CASSFYTQGTGELFF. The CDR3 nucleotides are TGTGCCAGCAGCTTCTACACCCAGGGGACCGGGGAGCTGTTTTTT.